The entry below describes one T cell receptor (beta chain). Primers: 60 Vbeta forward and 13 Jbeta reverse. Sequencing used immunoSEQ multiplex PCR; TCRdb keeps in-frame clones, though not all of them. The repertoire holds fewer than 85,000 clones, with roughly 82% as singletons. The CDR3 consists of 14 residues. The V segment lost 2 bases and the J segment 11 bases; nucleotides outside the gene matches: 10. The V gene's germline CDR1 is MNHNY and CDR2 SVGAGI (reference sequence). This entry is derived from a study of cytomegalovirus exposure and HLA in healthy donors. J is TRBJ1-2 and V is TRBV6-6; 8 positions match TRBD1. The specimen was PBMCs. The clonotype comes from a male donor in good health and CMV-seropositive. The CDR3 coding sequence is TGTGCCAGCAGTTACCCAGAGTCAGGGGGCGTATACACCTTC. Protein sequence: CASSYPESGGVYTF.